This TCR beta chain originates from a study of memory CD4+ T cells and cytomegalovirus serostatus. Germline V gives CDR1 SGHNT, CDR2 YYREEE (reference sequence). The V end lost 5 bases, the J end lost 0 bases, and 6 bases lay between the germline ends. There are 14 residues in the CDR3. The sort gate was single viable CD3+CD4+CD8-CD45RO+ cells for memory CD4+ T cells. Produced via immunoSEQ multiplex PCR; TCRdb's table is partial and in-frame only. Of tens of thousands of clones detected, roughly 76% appear once; the ten largest clones hold less than 1.2%. Note on this clone: Its cognate antigen is unknown.

Study results and caveats: Each of fewer than 80 CMV-associated TCRbeta sequences occurred in one to five individuals.

The clonotype comes from an adult in good health and CMV-seronegative. The sequencing input was memory CD4+ T cells from blood. This chain connects TRBV5-4 to TRBJ2-6; no clear D gene. The CDR3 region is CASSLSSGANVLTF. The CDR3 nucleotides read TGTGCCAGCAGTCTAAGCTCTGGGGCCAACGTCCTGACTTTC.